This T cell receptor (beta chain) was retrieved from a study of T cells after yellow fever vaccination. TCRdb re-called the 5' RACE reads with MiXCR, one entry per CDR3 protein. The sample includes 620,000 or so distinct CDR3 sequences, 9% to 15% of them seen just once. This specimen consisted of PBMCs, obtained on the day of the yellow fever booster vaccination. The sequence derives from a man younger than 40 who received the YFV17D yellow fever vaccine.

The CDR3 here is CASRRMSSYEQYF. CDR3 DNA: TGTGCCAGCAGAAGGATGAGCTCCTACGAGCAGTACTTC. This chain uses TRBV28 with TRBJ2-7; D is unresolved. Germline loops: CDR1 MDHEN, CDR2 SYDVKM. The length of the CDR3 is 13 residues. Trimming removed 6 bases from V and 0 bases from J, with 9 bases in between.